One sample yielded the 5 T cell receptor beta chains listed below, sequenced in a study of cytomegalovirus exposure and HLA in healthy donors. The PCR used 60 Vbeta and 13 Jbeta primers. Measured with immunoSEQ multiplex PCR; TCRdb has only the in-frame clones, and not every one. The sample contains about 200,000 clones, 82% of which appear only once. The sample taken for sequencing was PBMCs. The receptors here all came from a woman aged 45-60 years in good health and CMV-seropositive.

The V and J genes are TRBV1 and TRBJ2-3; TRBD2 is the table's D call and was not checked against the DNA. TRBV1 is shown as a pseudogene. This CDR3 contains 16 residues. Here the CDR3 DNA reads TGCACCAGCAGCCAACTAGCGGGAGGGCCAGGGGATACGCAGTATTTT. This translates into CTSSQLAGGPGDTQYF.

This sequence joins TRBV19 and TRBJ1-2; weak D call: TRBD1 (6 bases). This CDR3 is built from 17 residues. V was cut by 2 bases and J by 1 base, with 17 bases left in between. In germline, CDR1 is LNHDA, CDR2 SQIVND (reference sequence). The CDR3 region is CASSISTAGAFNYGYTF. Written as DNA, the CDR3 is TGTGCCAGTAGTATAAGTACGGCAGGGGCCTTTAACTATGGCTACACCTTC.

This clone has only a few counts. This rearrangement joins TRBV6-5 to TRBJ2-5, with 7 bases identical to TRBD1. The assigned J gene may be wrong: the sequence end matches TRBJ2-7 better. CDR1 MNHEY and CDR2 SVGAGI come from the germline V gene. The CDR3 sequence is 15 residues long. CDR3 sequence (DNA): TGTGCCAGCACTCCATTCAGGGGGATGGCCTACGAGCAGTACTTC. Translated, it gives CASTPFRGMAYEQYF.

This chain joins TRBV5-1 and TRBJ2-3; 11 nucleotides match TRBD2. This CDR3 is built from 16 residues. Germline loops: CDR1 SGHRS, CDR2 YFSETQ. The trim removed 0 bases at V and 7 bases at J, leaving 7 bases unmatched. The CDR3 sequence is CASSLGGTSGANTQYF. In DNA form, the CDR3 reads TGCGCCAGCAGCTTGGGAGGGACTAGCGGCGCTAATACGCAGTATTTT.

The J gene is TRBJ1-1, the V gene TRBV5-1; possibly TRBD1 for D (6 bases). The V and J ends lost 6 bases and 8 bases respectively, with 14 bases between them. Germline lookup yields CDR1 SGHRS and CDR2 YFSETQ. CDR3 length: 12 amino acids. The CDR3 region is CASTRVGAEAFF. CDR3 nucleotides: TGCGCCAGCACCCGGGTGGGGGCCGAAGCTTTCTTT.